Presented here are 25 T cell receptor beta chains from one specimen sequenced in a study of T cells in localized non-small cell lung cancer. Sequencing used immunoSEQ multiplex PCR; TCRdb keeps in-frame clones, though not all of them. The data show tens of thousands of clones, just under 80% seen once. The specimen comprised peripheral blood, sampled before any cancer treatment. The receptors derive from a male donor aged 60 or older with stage II squamous cell lung carcinoma.

The rearrangement links TRBV27 to TRBJ1-5; D is unresolved. The CDR3 loop spans 15 amino acids. Trimming left V 5 bases short and J 0 bases short, with 11 bases between. The germline CDR1 and CDR2 sequences are MNHEY and SMNVEV (reference sequence). CDR3 in DNA: TGTGCCAGCAGTCCCCAAAGGGATAGCAATCAGCCCCAGCATTTT. It encodes CASSPQRDSNQPQHF.

Remarks on this clone: The sample carries other DNA sequences with the same CDR3. The chain joins TRBV15 to TRBJ2-5; D gene ambiguous. The CDR3 runs 12 residues. Between the trimmed V and J ends, which lost 1 base and 5 bases, there was a span of 5 bases. CDR1 and CDR2 from the germline V gene are LNHNV and YYDKDF (reference sequence). The CDR3 coding sequence is TGTGCCACCAGCAGAGGCCCCGAGACCCAGTACTTC. Translation: CATSRGPETQYF.

The J gene is TRBJ2-1, the V gene TRBV11-2; D uncertain. Germline CDR1 SGHAT, CDR2 FQNNGV. V was cut by 0 bases and J by 6 bases, with 0 bases left in between. The length of the CDR3 is 11 residues. CDR3 sequence: CASSLDNEQFF. The CDR3 DNA reads as TGTGCCAGCAGCTTAGACAATGAGCAGTTCTTC.

This chain connects TRBV15 to TRBJ2-3, with 9 bases aligning to TRBD2. Germline CDR1 and CDR2: LNHNV and YYDKDF (reference sequence). The J segment lost 4 bases and the V segment lost 1 base, leaving 9 bases of the junction unmatched. The CDR3 has 17 amino acids. The CDR3 coding sequence is TGTGCCACCAGCAGAGGGCATTTAGCGGGAGAAGCAGATACGCAGTATTTT. It translates to CATSRGHLAGEADTQYF. The full variable domain, with the rest looked up from reference TRBV15 and TRBJ2-3, is DAMVIQNPRYQVTQFGKPVTLSCSQTLNHNVMYWYQQKSSQAPKLLFHYYDKDFNNEADTPDNFQSRRPNTSFCFLDIRSPGLGDTAMYLCATSRGHLAGEADTQYFGPGTRLTVL.

The chain carries TRBV7-2 and TRBJ1-5; D gene ambiguous. Germline V gives CDR1 SGHTA, CDR2 FQGNSA. This CDR3 comprises 13 residues. Trimming pared 5 bases from V and 13 bases from J, leaving 18 bases between. Written as DNA, the CDR3 is TGTGCCAGCAGCCCGACCGGTAATGGATTACAGCATTTT. It yields the protein CASSPTGNGLQHF. The full variable domain, completed using reference TRBV7-2 and TRBJ1-5, is GAGVSQSPSNKVTEKGKDVELRCDPISGHTALYWYRQSLGQGLEFLIYFQGNSAPDKSGLPSDRFSAERTGGSVSTLTIQRTQQEDSAVYLCASSPTGNGLQHFGDGTRLSIL.

The chain combines TRBV11-2 with TRBJ1-2; D gene unclear. Trimming took 3 bases from V and 0 from J, leaving 11 bases between them. CDR1 is SGHAT and CDR2 is FQNNGV in the germline V gene. CDR3 length equals 15 residues. The CDR3 region has the DNA TGTGCCAGCAGCTTTACCCAGGCTGCTAACTATGGCTACACCTTC. It specifies CASSFTQAANYGYTF.

V usage is TRBV14 and J usage is TRBJ2-7, with 7 bases matching TRBD1. J was trimmed by 6 bases and V by 2 bases; bases with no gene match: 7. From germline, CDR1 is SGHDN and CDR2 FVKESK. The CDR3 sequence is 14 residues long. CDR3 region: CASSQRQGNGEQYF. In DNA form, the CDR3 reads TGTGCCAGCAGCCAAAGACAGGGAAATGGCGAGCAGTACTTC.

In this sample, this clone turned up once. The chain employs TRBV19 and TRBJ1-1; D call uncertain. The length of the CDR3 is 14 residues. V was trimmed by 7 bases and J by 0 bases, leaving 12 bases between them. Germline CDR1 and CDR2: LNHDA and SQIVND (reference sequence). The DNA of the CDR3 is TGTGCCAGTAATTCCGGGAGATTGAACACTGAAGCTTTCTTT. Translation: CASNSGRLNTEAFF. Full variable domain (rest looked up from reference TRBV19 and TRBJ1-1): DGGITQSPKYLFRKEGQNVTLSCEQNLNHDAMYWYRQDPGQGLRLIYYSQIVNDFQKGDIAEGYSVSREKKESFPLTVTSAQKNPTAFYLCASNSGRLNTEAFFGQGTRLTVV.

The V gene is TRBV18, the J gene TRBJ2-3; D remains unclear. Germline loops: CDR1 KGHSH, CDR2 LQKENI. The CDR3 is 13 amino acids. V lost 2 bases and J 6 bases, leaving 9 bases between the germline ends. This CDR3 is CASSPGLEDTQYF. As DNA, the CDR3 is TGTGCCAGCTCACCAGGCCTAGAGGATACGCAGTATTTT.

The V gene is TRBV5-4, the J gene TRBJ2-7; D is possibly TRBD2 (7 bases). The V end lost 3 bases, the J end lost 3 bases, and 19 bases lay between the germline ends. This CDR3 spans 16 amino acids. The germline V gene has CDR1 SGHNT and CDR2 YYREEE (reference sequence). In DNA, the CDR3 is TGTGCCAGCAGCTGGGGGGGCGGGCATGTCATCTACGAGCAGTACTTC. It yields the protein CASSWGGGHVIYEQYF.

The chain recombines TRBV29-1 with TRBJ2-1; 11 bases line up with TRBD2. The V gene end was trimmed by 6 bases and the J gene end by 1 base; junction bases not matched to a gene: 11. The CDR3 has 17 amino acids. The germline V gene encodes CDR1 SQVTM and CDR2 ANQGSEA. The CDR3 DNA is TGCAGCGTCGACGAATTGACTAGCGGGGCTTCCTACAATGAGCAGTTCTTC. Translating it yields CSVDELTSGASYNEQFF.

The chain recombines TRBV29-1 with TRBJ2-5; D is perhaps TRBD1 or TRBD2 (5 bases each). There are 15 residues in the CDR3. CDR1 is SQVTM, CDR2 ANQGSEA, per germline. Trimming removed 4 bases at V and 1 base at J, with 16 bases between. DNA for the CDR3: TGCAGCGTTGCGAGGGCGCAGGGCGCCCAAGAGACCCAGTACTTC. Translated: CSVARAQGAQETQYF.

This sequence joins TRBV9 and TRBJ2-2; 8 nucleotides line up with TRBD1. The ends lost 3 bases at V and 5 bases at J; junction bases unmatched: 9. This CDR3 is 16 amino acids long. CDR1 and CDR2 (germline): SGDLS, YYNGEE. For the CDR3, the DNA is TGTGCCAGCAGCGGACAGACAGGGGTGGAAACCGGGGAGCTGTTTTTT. Its translation: CASSGQTGVETGELFF.

The chain joins TRBV14 to TRBJ2-5, with 8 bases identical to TRBD1. V gave up 1 base and J gave up 0 bases; unmatched junction bases: 10. Germline assignment: CDR1 SGHDN and CDR2 FVKESK. The CDR3 is 18 residues long. CDR3 DNA sequence: TGTGCCAGCAGCCAAGTCAGGACAGGGTGGGGGTACCAAGAGACCCAGTACTTC. Translated: CASSQVRTGWGYQETQYF. Supplemented by reference TRBV14 and TRBJ2-5, the full variable domain reads EAGVTQFPSHSVIEKGQTVTLRCDPISGHDNLYWYRRVMGKEIKFLLHFVKESKQDESGMPNNRFLAERTGGTYSTLKVQPAELEDSGVYFCASSQVRTGWGYQETQYFGPGTRLLVL.

J is TRBJ2-7 and V is TRBV7-8; possibly TRBD2 for D (5 bases). Germline V CDR1 and CDR2: SGHVS, FQNEAQ. V lost 7 bases, J lost 3 bases, and 13 bases lay in between. The CDR3 sequence is 13 residues long. CDR3 nucleotide sequence: TGTGCCAGCACTTCGGGGTTCCGCTACGAGCAGTACTTC. Protein product: CASTSGFRYEQYF.

The chain carries TRBV11-2 and TRBJ1-1, with D perhaps matching TRBD1 (5 bases). CDR1 SGHAT and CDR2 FQNNGV come from the germline V gene. V was shortened by 5 bases and J by 5 bases, with 15 bases between the two germline ends. There are 14 residues in the CDR3. CDR3 sequence (DNA): TGTGCCAGCAGCCCGGAGTGGGAGGGGACTGAAGCTTTCTTT. The encoded protein is CASSPEWEGTEAFF.

The chain is built from TRBV7-6 and TRBJ2-1; D unclear. Deletions cut 6 bases from V and 0 bases from J, with 9 bases between. The CDR3 sequence is 14 residues long. Looked up from germline, CDR1 is SGHVS and CDR2 is FNYEAQ. The CDR3 nucleotides are TGTGCCAGCAGGGCCCTCACCTCCTACAATGAGCAGTTCTTC. Translation gives CASRALTSYNEQFF.

CDR3 amino acids: CASSETGQGEKLFF. CDR3 nucleotide sequence: TGTGCCAGCAGTGAAACGGGACAGGGCGAAAAACTGTTTTTT. The chain couples TRBV6-1 to TRBJ1-4; 9 nucleotides match TRBD1. J lost 8 bases, V lost 2 bases, and 3 bases had no gene match. Germline CDR1 reads MNHNS; CDR2 reads SASEGT. The CDR3 sequence is 14 residues long.

In regard to this clone: The sample has other DNA sequences that encode this CDR3 too. This chain connects TRBV11-2 to TRBJ1-6; D is possibly TRBD1 (6 bases). V was clipped by 2 bases and J by 6 bases, with 11 bases between them. The CDR3 is made up of 15 amino acids. Germline CDR1 SGHAT, CDR2 FQNNGV. The CDR3 region is CASSLLGRGNSPLHF. The CDR3 nucleotides are TGTGCCAGCAGCTTATTAGGCAGGGGTAATTCACCCCTCCACTTT.

The gene calls are TRBV19 and TRBJ2-5; 13 bases map to TRBD2. Germline V lookup: CDR1 LNHDA, CDR2 SQIVND (reference sequence). CDR3 length: 16 residues. J was trimmed by 2 bases and V by 11 bases; bases with no gene match: 11. CDR3 nucleotides: TGTGCCGGAACTAGCGGGAGGGCCGAGAGGCAAGAGACCCAGTACTTC. Amino acid sequence: CAGTSGRAERQETQYF.

V and J are TRBV11-2 and TRBJ2-4; 7 bases align to TRBD1. The germline gives CDR1 SGHAT, CDR2 FQNNGV. With V trimmed by 5 bases and J by 7 bases, 11 bases remained unmatched. The CDR3 consists of 15 residues. CDR3 residues: CASSPGQTHLNIQYF. CDR3 in DNA: TGTGCCAGCAGCCCGGGACAGACGCATCTCAACATTCAGTACTTC.

The J gene is TRBJ2-7, the V gene TRBV5-6, with 7 positions matching TRBD1. V gave up 3 bases and J gave up 1 base; unmatched junction bases: 10. The CDR3 loop spans 16 amino acids. CDR1 is SGHDT and CDR2 is YYEEEE in the germline V gene. The CDR3 coding sequence is TGTGCCAGCAGCTCTGAACCCGGGACAGCATCCTACGAGCAGTACTTC. Amino acid sequence: CASSSEPGTASYEQYF.

The rearrangement links TRBV19 to TRBJ2-7, with 8 bases fitting TRBD2. The CDR3 is made up of 14 amino acids. Germline V lookup: CDR1 LNHDA, CDR2 SQIVND (reference sequence). V lost 6 bases, J lost 3 bases, and 7 bases stayed unmatched. CDR3 sequence reads: CASSPGGWNYEQYF. The CDR3 DNA sequence: TGTGCCAGTAGCCCGGGAGGGTGGAACTACGAGCAGTACTTC.

This clone has a handful of counts. Here the CDR3 reads CASSRGPNSYNEQFF. CDR3 bases: TGTGCCAGCAGCCGGGGACCGAACTCCTACAATGAGCAGTTCTTC. The chain joins TRBV7-2 to TRBJ2-1; either TRBD1 or TRBD2 may fit D (5 bases each). Deletions cut 5 bases from V and 0 bases from J, with 11 bases between. The germline CDR1 and CDR2 sequences are SGHTA and FQGNSA. The CDR3 consists of 15 residues.

This chain links TRBV30 with TRBJ1-1; 10 positions match TRBD1. The V gene end was trimmed by 8 bases and the J gene end by 6 bases; junction bases not matched to a gene: 6. CDR3 size: 12 residues. Germline CDR1 reads GTSNPN; CDR2 reads SVGIG (reference sequence). The CDR3 is CAGDRGVSEAFF. Written as DNA, the CDR3 is TGTGCCGGGGACAGGGGCGTATCTGAAGCTTTCTTT.